The present T cell receptor (beta chain) was sequenced within a study of cytomegalovirus exposure and HLA in healthy donors. Study-wide results and limits: The listing of roughly 160 TCR beta chains classed them as cytomegalovirus-associated. Donor immune exposure was known only as CMV serostatus. The productive fraction for most TCR beta V segments was about 90% or about 30% in an earlier analysis.

With respect to this clone: Its specificity is not known.

The PCR was carried out with 60 Vbeta primers and 13 Jbeta primers. Profiled with immunoSEQ multiplex PCR; TCRdb holds only in-frame clones, not every one. The table lists nearly 110,000 clones, over 75% of them singletons, with around 2% in the top ten. This receptor was identified in a man younger than 45 in good health and CMV-seronegative. The material sequenced was PBMCs.

In nucleotides, the CDR3 is TGTGCCAGCACCGGGAGCACAAGGGGGCGTTTCACCGGGGAGCTGTTTTTT. It is translated as CASTGSTRGRFTGELFF. This rearrangement joins TRBV2 to TRBJ2-2; D is possibly TRBD1 (7 bases). With 7 bases removed from V and 4 bases from J, the gap between germline ends came to 22 bases. The CDR3 loop spans 17 amino acids. Germline CDR1 is SNHLY and CDR2 is FYNNEI.